This T cell receptor (beta chain) was recorded in a study of regulatory T cells in long-lasting Graves disease. Time point meaning: newly diagnosed GD, antithyroid drugs for less than 3 months. After RNA was extracted from PBMCs, the TCR library was made from it. With iRepertoire HTBI primers and Arm-PCR of CDR3 regions, TCR beta libraries were built. Via MiXCR, TCRdb re-called the multiplex PCR reads, giving one row per CDR3 protein. The data hold approximately 540,000 distinct CDR3 sequences, with about 12% observed a single time. The CDR3 covers 16 residues. The germline CDR1 and CDR2 sequences are LNHDA and SQIVND (reference sequence). Trimming pared 4 bases from V and 0 bases from J, leaving 13 bases between. This clonotype was counted ten times or more. This same sample was also part of a study on T cells in Graves' hyperthyroidism and ophthalmopathy. That paper states: Ophthalmopathy onset followed model prediction by a median roughly 6 months.

The rearrangement links TRBV19 to TRBJ1-5; a possible D gene is TRBD1 (5 bases). This TCR derives from a woman aged 25 to 39 with Graves disease. This specimen consisted of peripheral blood mononuclear cells (PBMCs), obtained at new diagnosis, from a patient treated with antithyroid drugs. This CDR3 is CASSTRSGNSNQPQHF. CDR3 in DNA: TGTGCCAGTAGTACGCGGTCAGGGAATAGCAATCAGCCCCAGCATTTT.